Below are 18 T cell receptor beta chains sequenced from a single sample in a study of blood T cell repertoires in COVID-19. Method: immunoSEQ multiplex PCR; TCRdb's copy keeps in-frame clones and lacks some. The sample lists more than 95,000 clones, around four fifths occurring once. The specimen was peripheral blood. The receptors come from a man aged 55 to 70 with acute or convalescent COVID-19.

This chain links TRBV6-1 with TRBJ2-1; 11 bases are a match to TRBD2. CDR3 size: 18 residues. V lost 2 bases, J lost 4 bases, and 10 bases stayed unmatched. Germline V lookup: CDR1 MNHNS, CDR2 SASEGT. CDR3 amino acids: CASSERGFSGREYNEQFF. The CDR3 bases are TGTGCCAGCAGTGAAAGGGGATTTAGCGGGAGGGAATACAATGAGCAGTTCTTC.

The chain's CDR3 is CASSRETGNMNTEAFF. CDR3 bases: TGTGCCAGCAGCCGTGAGACGGGAAACATGAACACTGAAGCTTTCTTT. The chain couples TRBV7-2 to TRBJ1-1; D gene ambiguous. Germline V gene sequence: CDR1 SGHTA, CDR2 FQGNSA. CDR3 length: 16 residues. V lost 5 bases and J 0 bases, leaving 16 bases between the germline ends.

This clone was recorded only once. V is TRBV11-3 and J is TRBJ2-6; 7 bases are a match to TRBD1. The CDR3 sequence is 15 residues long. Trimming cost V 7 bases and J 2 bases; bases outside gene matches: 5. The germline CDR1 and CDR2 sequences are SGHNT and YENEEA. CDR3 loop: CASTGGTTGANVLTF. CDR3 in DNA: TGTGCCAGCACAGGGGGAACCACTGGGGCCAACGTCCTGACTTTC.

The chain carries TRBV20-1 and TRBJ2-3, with 11 bases fitting TRBD2. The V and J ends lost 3 bases and 0 bases, in that order; junction bases with no gene match: 8. The CDR3 covers 17 residues. Germline V gives CDR1 DFQATT, CDR2 SNEGSKA (reference sequence). CDR3 DNA: TGCAGTGCTAGTGGCCTAGCGGGGGGCCCGAGCACAGATACGCAGTATTTT. The encoded protein is CSASGLAGGPSTDTQYF.

The V gene is TRBV7-2, the J gene TRBJ1-5; no clear D. CDR3 size: 16 residues. CDR1 and CDR2 (germline): SGHTA, FQGNSA. Trimming left V 5 bases short and J 1 base short, with 15 bases between. Here the CDR3 reads CASSPVEGRSNQPQHF. In DNA, the CDR3 is TGTGCCAGCAGCCCCGTAGAGGGAAGGAGCAATCAGCCCCAGCATTTT.

The chain links TRBV5-1 to TRBJ2-1; 12 bases map to TRBD2. The V and J ends lost 0 bases and 6 bases, in that order; junction bases with no gene match: 1. CDR1 SGHRS and CDR2 YFSETQ come from the germline V gene. The length of the CDR3 is 15 residues. The CDR3 is CASSLGLAGVNEQFF. For the CDR3, the DNA is TGCGCCAGCAGCTTGGGACTAGCGGGAGTCAATGAGCAGTTCTTC. The full variable domain, its missing parts supplied by reference TRBV5-1 and TRBJ2-1, is KAGVTQTPRYLIKTRGQQVTLSCSPISGHRSVSWYQQTPGQGLQFLFEYFSETQRNKGNFPGRFSGRQFSNSRSEMNVSTLELGDSALYLCASSLGLAGVNEQFFGPGTRLTVL.

The genes are TRBV11-3 and TRBJ1-3, with TRBD1 matching over 7 bases. With V trimmed by 4 bases and J by 0 bases, 6 bases remained unmatched. The CDR3 totals 16 residues. Looked up from germline, CDR1 is SGHNT and CDR2 is YENEEA. CDR3 loop: CASSSSTGYSGNTIYF. CDR3 DNA sequence: TGTGCCAGCAGCTCGTCGACAGGGTACTCTGGAAACACCATATATTTT.

The chain employs TRBV11-2 and TRBJ1-1; 8 nucleotides line up with TRBD1. This CDR3 comprises 14 residues. Germline V gene sequence: CDR1 SGHAT, CDR2 FQNNGV. With 5 bases clipped from V and 2 bases from J, the junction kept 4 bases outside the gene matches. CDR3 DNA sequence: TGTGCCAGCAGCCTCGGACAGGGAAACACTGAAGCTTTCTTT. Its protein is CASSLGQGNTEAFF.

The gene calls are TRBV10-2 and TRBJ1-6; 7 positions agree with TRBD1. Germline CDR1 reads WSHSY; CDR2 reads SAAADI. V lost 0 bases to trimming and J lost 6 bases; unmatched junction nucleotides: 2. The CDR3 contains 15 residues. CDR3 bases: TGCGCCAGCAGTGAGTCGGCAGGGGGTAATTCACCCCTCCACTTT. It codes for CASSESAGGNSPLHF.

This clone was found a few times. V is TRBV7-2 and J is TRBJ2-5; D not certain. Germline V gene data show CDR1 as SGHTA and CDR2 as FQGNSA. The V and J ends lost 0 bases and 5 bases respectively, with 10 bases between them. This CDR3 is built from 14 residues. Here the CDR3 DNA reads TGTGCCAGCAGCTTAGCAATGGAGTCTGAGACCCAGTACTTC. Translated: CASSLAMESETQYF.

The chain links TRBV28 to TRBJ1-4; weak D call: TRBD1 (6 bases). The V gene's germline CDR1 is MDHEN and CDR2 SYDVKM. Trimming stripped 5 bases from V and 6 bases from J, with 13 bases between. The CDR3 loop spans 14 amino acids. The CDR3 sequence: CASSTQRGHEKLFF. CDR3 nucleotides: TGTGCCAGCAGTACACAGCGGGGGCATGAAAAACTGTTTTTT.

V usage is TRBV7-6 and J usage is TRBJ2-7, with 8 bases aligning to TRBD2. V shed 1 base and J 4 bases; nucleotides not matched to a gene: 9. Germline V gene data show CDR1 as SGHVS and CDR2 as FNYEAQ. The CDR3 consists of 16 residues. The CDR3 is CASSLEASGRIYEQYF. The CDR3 DNA is TGTGCCAGCAGCTTAGAGGCTAGCGGGCGGATTTACGAGCAGTACTTC.

The rearrangement uses TRBV5-1 and TRBJ2-5; unclear D gene. Germline lookup yields CDR1 SGHRS and CDR2 YFSETQ. The CDR3 consists of 13 residues. V lost 2 bases and J 5 bases, leaving 10 bases between the germline ends. For the CDR3, the DNA is TGCGCCAGCAGCTTTACCCGTCGGGAGACCCAGTACTTC. Translating it yields CASSFTRRETQYF.

The V and J genes are TRBV5-1 and TRBJ2-4, with D possibly TRBD2 on 6 matching bases. With 0 bases removed from V and 6 bases from J, the gap between germline ends came to 13 bases. This CDR3 comprises 15 residues. Per the germline V gene, CDR1 is SGHRS and CDR2 is YFSETQ. The CDR3 sequence is CASSLGDFGRNIQYF. The CDR3 DNA reads as TGCGCCAGCAGCTTGGGTGACTTCGGGAGAAACATTCAGTACTTC.

This rearrangement joins TRBV5-1 to TRBJ2-2; the match to TRBD2 covers 8 bases. Losses at the gene ends were 4 bases for V and 0 bases for J; bases not matched to a gene: 2. CDR1 and CDR2 (germline): SGHRS, YFSETQ. The CDR3 extends over 15 amino acids. The CDR3 is CASSVSGTNTGELFF. DNA of the CDR3: TGCGCCAGCAGCGTTAGCGGGACGAACACCGGGGAGCTGTTTTTT. The entire variable domain, with the rest obtained from reference TRBV5-1 and TRBJ2-2, is as follows: KAGVTQTPRYLIKTRGQQVTLSCSPISGHRSVSWYQQTPGQGLQFLFEYFSETQRNKGNFPGRFSGRQFSNSRSEMNVSTLELGDSALYLCASSVSGTNTGELFFGEGSRLTVL.

This clone was seen a single time. The chain combines TRBV10-3 with TRBJ1-5, with D perhaps matching TRBD1 (6 bases). The CDR3 has 14 amino acids. Trimming shortened V by 0 bases and J by 7 bases, and 10 bases separated the two germline ends. Per germline, CDR1 ENHRY and CDR2 SYGVKD. The DNA of the CDR3 is TGTGCCATCAGTGAGTCGGTGGGGGCACAGCCCCAGCATTTT. As protein: CAISESVGAQPQHF.

V gene TRBV3-1 (or the pseudogene TRBV3-2) combines with J gene TRBJ1-2; D may be TRBD1 (5 bases). V lost 3 bases and J lost 5, with 10 bases in between. CDR1 and CDR2 from the germline V gene are LGHDT and YNNKEL (reference sequence). The CDR3 spans 13 residues. CDR3 in amino acids: CASSQAGNYGYTF. CDR3 bases: TGTGCCAGCAGCCAGGCAGGGAATTATGGCTACACCTTC.

This clone was counted a few times. The rearrangement uses TRBV4-2 and TRBJ2-2, with 10 positions matching TRBD1. V was clipped by 4 bases and J by 5 bases; unmatched bases: 4. The germline V gene encodes CDR1 LGHNA and CDR2 YNFKEQ. CDR3 size: 15 residues. CDR3 region: CASSRPGQGTGELFF. In nucleotides, the CDR3 is TGTGCCAGCAGCCGCCCGGGACAGGGGACCGGGGAGCTGTTTTTT.